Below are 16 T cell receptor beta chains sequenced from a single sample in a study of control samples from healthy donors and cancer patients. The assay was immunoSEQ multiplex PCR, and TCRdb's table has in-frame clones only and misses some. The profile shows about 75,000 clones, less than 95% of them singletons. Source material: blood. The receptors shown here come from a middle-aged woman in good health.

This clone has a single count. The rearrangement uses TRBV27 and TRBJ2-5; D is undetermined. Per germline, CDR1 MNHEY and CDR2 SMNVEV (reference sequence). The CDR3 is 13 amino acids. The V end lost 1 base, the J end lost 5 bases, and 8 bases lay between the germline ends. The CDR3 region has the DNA TGTGCCAGCAGTTTATTCTCTTGGGAGACCCAGTACTTC. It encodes CASSLFSWETQYF.

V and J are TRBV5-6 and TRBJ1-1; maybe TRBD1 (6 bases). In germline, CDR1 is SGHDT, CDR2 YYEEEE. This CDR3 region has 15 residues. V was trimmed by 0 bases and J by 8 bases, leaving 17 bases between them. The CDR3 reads CASSLGPSDSSEAFF. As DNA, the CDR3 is TGTGCCAGCAGCTTGGGCCCTTCGGACAGTTCAGAAGCTTTCTTT.

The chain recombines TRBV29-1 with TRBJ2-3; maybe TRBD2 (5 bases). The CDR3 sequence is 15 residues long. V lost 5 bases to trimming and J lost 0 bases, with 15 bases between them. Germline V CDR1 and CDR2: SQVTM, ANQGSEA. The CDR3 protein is CSVPTTTLSTDTQYF. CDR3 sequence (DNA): TGCAGCGTTCCGACTACGACCCTTAGCACAGATACGCAGTATTTT.

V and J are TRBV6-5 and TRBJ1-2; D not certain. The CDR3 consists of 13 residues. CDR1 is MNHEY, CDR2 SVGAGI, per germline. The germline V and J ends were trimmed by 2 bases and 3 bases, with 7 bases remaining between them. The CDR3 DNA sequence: TGTGCCAGCAGTTACGCTGATTACTATGGCTACACCTTC. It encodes CASSYADYYGYTF.

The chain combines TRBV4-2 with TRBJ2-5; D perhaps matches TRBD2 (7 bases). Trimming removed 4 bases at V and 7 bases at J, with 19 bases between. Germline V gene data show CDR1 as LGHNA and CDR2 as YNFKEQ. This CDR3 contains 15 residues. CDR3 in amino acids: CASSPSGGGGGTQYF. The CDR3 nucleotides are TGTGCCAGCAGCCCTAGTGGCGGGGGAGGGGGGACCCAGTACTTC.

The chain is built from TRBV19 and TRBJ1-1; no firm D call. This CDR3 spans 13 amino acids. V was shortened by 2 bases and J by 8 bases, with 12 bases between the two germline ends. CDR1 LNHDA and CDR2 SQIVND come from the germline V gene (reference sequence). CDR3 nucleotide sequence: TGTGCCAGTAGTATACGTCGGGAGCAAGAAGCTTTCTTT. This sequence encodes CASSIRREQEAFF.

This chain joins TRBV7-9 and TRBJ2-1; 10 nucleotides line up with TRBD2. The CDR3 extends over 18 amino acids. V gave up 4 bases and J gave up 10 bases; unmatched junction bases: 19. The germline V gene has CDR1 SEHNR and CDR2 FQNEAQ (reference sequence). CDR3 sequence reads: CASSSVSLAGISTREQFF. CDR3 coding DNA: TGTGCCAGCAGCTCCGTATCACTAGCGGGGATATCAACACGAGAGCAGTTCTTC.

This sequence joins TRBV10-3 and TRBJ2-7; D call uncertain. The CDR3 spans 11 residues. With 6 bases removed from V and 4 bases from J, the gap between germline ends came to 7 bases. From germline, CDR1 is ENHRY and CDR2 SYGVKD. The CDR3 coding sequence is TGTGCCATCAGAGGATCGTACGAGCAGTACTTC. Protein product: CAIRGSYEQYF.

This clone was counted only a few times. CDR3 residues: CASSHSGVGNEQYF. DNA of the CDR3: TGTGCCAGCAGCCATTCCGGAGTAGGGAACGAGCAGTACTTC. This chain joins TRBV5-5 and TRBJ2-7; D remains unclear. The CDR3 loop spans 14 amino acids. From germline, CDR1 is SGHKS and CDR2 YYEKEE (reference sequence). V was clipped by 4 bases and J by 5 bases, with 16 bases between them.

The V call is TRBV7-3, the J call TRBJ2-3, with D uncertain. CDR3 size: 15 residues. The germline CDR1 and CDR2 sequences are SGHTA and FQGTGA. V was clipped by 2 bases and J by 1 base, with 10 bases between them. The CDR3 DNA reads TGTGCCAGCAGCTTATTGGGGTTTGGCACAGATACGCAGTATTTT. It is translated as CASSLLGFGTDTQYF. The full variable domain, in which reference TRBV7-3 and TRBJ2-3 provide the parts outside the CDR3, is GAGVSQTPSNKVTEKGKYVELRCDPISGHTALYWYRQSLGQGPEFLIYFQGTGAADDSGLPNDRFFAVRPEGSVSTLKIQRTERGDSAVYLCASSLLGFGTDTQYFGPGTRLTVL.

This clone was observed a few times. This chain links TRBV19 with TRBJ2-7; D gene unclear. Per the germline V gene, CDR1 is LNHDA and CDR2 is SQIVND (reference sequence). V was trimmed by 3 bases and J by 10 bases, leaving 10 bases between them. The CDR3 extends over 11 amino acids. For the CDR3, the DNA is TGTGCCAGTAGTATCGGCCCTGATCAGTACTTC. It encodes CASSIGPDQYF.

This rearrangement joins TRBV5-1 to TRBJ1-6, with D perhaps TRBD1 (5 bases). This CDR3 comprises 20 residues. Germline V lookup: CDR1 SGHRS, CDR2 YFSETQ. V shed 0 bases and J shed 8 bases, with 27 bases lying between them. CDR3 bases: TGCGCCAGCAGCTTGGGGGCTATTCGCAACCGGGACGTCAGGGATTCACCCCTCCACTTT. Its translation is CASSLGAIRNRDVRDSPLHF.

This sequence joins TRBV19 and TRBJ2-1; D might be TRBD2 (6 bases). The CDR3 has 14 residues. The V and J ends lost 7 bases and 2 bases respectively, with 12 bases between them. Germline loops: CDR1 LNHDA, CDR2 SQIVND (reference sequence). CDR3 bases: TGTGCCAGTAACCCAGGCGGGACCTACAATGAGCAGTTCTTC. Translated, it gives CASNPGGTYNEQFF.

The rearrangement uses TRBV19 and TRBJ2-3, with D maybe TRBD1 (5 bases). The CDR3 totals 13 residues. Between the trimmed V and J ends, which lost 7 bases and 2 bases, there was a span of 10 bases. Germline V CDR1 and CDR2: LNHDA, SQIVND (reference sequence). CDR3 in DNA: TGTGCCAGTACCCCAGGGAACACAGATACGCAGTATTTT. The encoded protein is CASTPGNTDTQYF.

The CDR3 loop reads CASSEAGGASYGYTF. The CDR3, as DNA: TGTGCCAGCAGTGAAGCTGGGGGGGCTAGCTATGGCTACACCTTC. The chain is built from TRBV6-1 and TRBJ1-2, with D maybe TRBD1 (6 bases). Trimming took off 0 bases at V and 4 bases at J, with 12 bases between the two ends. The CDR3 is 15 residues long. CDR1 is MNHNS and CDR2 is SASEGT in the germline V gene.

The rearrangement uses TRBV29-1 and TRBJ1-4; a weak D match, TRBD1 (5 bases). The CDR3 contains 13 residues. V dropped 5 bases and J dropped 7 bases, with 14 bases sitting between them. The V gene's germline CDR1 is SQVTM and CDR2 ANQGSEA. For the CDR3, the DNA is TGCAGCGTTTCCGGAAGGGACGGTGAAAAACTGTTTTTT. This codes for CSVSGRDGEKLFF.